The 6 T cell receptor beta chains listed next were all sequenced from one sample in a study of CD8 T cells in ankylosing spondylitis. From the 5' RACE reads, TCRdb called clonotypes with MiXCR, one entry per CDR3 protein. Among hundreds of thousands of distinct CDR3 sequences, more than 25% were seen once, and the ten largest hold approximately 6.6%. Sequences were obtained from blood, either unsorted or a sorted T cell fraction (not recorded which). Every receptor here comes from a male donor with ankylosing spondylitis or in good health (not recorded which).

There are many counts of this clonotype. This chain joins TRBV12-3 or TRBV12-4 and TRBJ1-6; no definite D call. The CDR3 has 13 amino acids. V lost 3 bases, J lost 4 bases, and 4 bases lay in between. CDR3 in DNA: TGTGCCAGCAGTTTTGCATATAATTCACCCCTCCACTTT. Its translation is CASSFAYNSPLHF.

The chain carries TRBV29-1 and TRBJ2-3; D might be TRBD2 (6 bases). Deletions cut 6 bases from V and 4 bases from J, with 14 bases between. This CDR3 has 13 residues. Germline V gene sequence: CDR1 SQVTM, CDR2 ANQGSEA. The CDR3 coding sequence is TGCAGCGTCACGGGGAGGTTGGCAGATACGCAGTATTTT. It encodes CSVTGRLADTQYF.

This clonotype was counted at least ten times. The chain employs TRBV12-3 or TRBV12-4 and TRBJ2-7; either TRBD1 or TRBD2 may fit D (5 bases each). The V and J ends lost 6 bases and 3 bases respectively, with 9 bases between them. The length of the CDR3 is 12 residues. Here the CDR3 reads CASRQDFYEQYF. The CDR3 nucleotides are TGTGCCAGCAGACAGGACTTCTACGAGCAGTACTTC.

In its sample, this clonotype was seen many times. The chain employs TRBV6-5 and TRBJ1-4; 7 bases are shared with TRBD1. V was pared by 4 bases and J by 2 bases, with 1 base of the junction left unmatched. CDR3 length equals 14 residues. Germline lookup yields CDR1 MNHEY and CDR2 SVGAGI. The CDR3 reads CASSSGQTNEKLFF. CDR3 sequence (DNA): TGTGCCAGCAGTTCGGGACAGACTAATGAAAAACTGTTTTTT.

The rearrangement uses TRBV18 and TRBJ2-1; TRBD2 matches 9 bases. CDR1 KGHSH and CDR2 LQKENI come from the germline V gene. The ends lost 3 bases at V and 6 bases at J; junction bases unmatched: 3. This CDR3 is built from 14 residues. CDR3 in amino acids: CASSPRAGGNEQFF. The DNA of the CDR3 is TGTGCCAGCTCACCTAGAGCGGGAGGCAATGAGCAGTTCTTC.

Ten or more counts support this clonotype. The V gene is TRBV20-1, the J gene TRBJ2-7, with D maybe TRBD1 (5 bases). Trimming stripped 5 bases from V and 6 bases from J, with 11 bases between. CDR1 and CDR2 (germline): DFQATT, SNEGSKA (reference sequence). The length of the CDR3 is 11 residues. This CDR3 is CSAPQAREQYF. The CDR3 DNA is TGCAGTGCTCCACAGGCCCGCGAGCAGTACTTC.